Described below is a single TCR beta chain sequence and its context. This CDR3 spans 18 amino acids. Method: immunoSEQ multiplex PCR; TCRdb's copy keeps in-frame clones and lacks some. The table lists 80,000 to 95,000 clones, over 70% of them singletons. The entry originates in a study of blood T cell repertoires in COVID-19. The sequence was collected from a woman of 80 years or more with active or convalescent COVID-19. The chain employs TRBV21-1 and TRBJ1-3; the DNA was not used to check the table's D call, TRBD1. TRBV21-1 is a pseudogene. Specimen: peripheral blood. The CDR3 protein is CASSGKEASGGGRNTIYF. DNA for the CDR3: TGTGCCAGCAGCGGAAAGGAGGCGTCAGGGGGCGGGCGAAACACCATATATTTT.